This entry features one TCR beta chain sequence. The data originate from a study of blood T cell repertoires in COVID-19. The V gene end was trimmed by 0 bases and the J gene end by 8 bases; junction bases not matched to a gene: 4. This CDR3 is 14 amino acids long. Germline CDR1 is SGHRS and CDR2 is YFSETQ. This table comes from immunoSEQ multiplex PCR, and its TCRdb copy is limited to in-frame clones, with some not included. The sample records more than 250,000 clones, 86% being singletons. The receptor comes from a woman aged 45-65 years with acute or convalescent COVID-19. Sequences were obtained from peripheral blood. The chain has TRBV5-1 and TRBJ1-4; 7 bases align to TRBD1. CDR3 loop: CASSLVQGEEKLFF. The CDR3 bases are TGCGCCAGCAGCTTGGTGCAGGGGGAGGAAAAACTGTTTTTT. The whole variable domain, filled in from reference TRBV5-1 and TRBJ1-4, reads KAGVTQTPRYLIKTRGQQVTLSCSPISGHRSVSWYQQTPGQGLQFLFEYFSETQRNKGNFPGRFSGRQFSNSRSEMNVSTLELGDSALYLCASSLVQGEEKLFFGSGTQLSVL.